A few counts support the clone carrying this T cell receptor beta chain. The sample is drawn from a study of beta chain features in type 1 diabetes. Across the whole study: All samples combined gave around 100,000,000 sorted cells for examination.

CDR3 size: 14 residues. V was pared by 4 bases and J by 5 bases, with 7 bases of the junction left unmatched. CDR1 and CDR2 from the germline V gene are SEHNR and FQNEAQ (reference sequence). The entirety of the isolated RNA underwent reverse transcription, so expressed TCRB transcripts were sequenced. Profiling relied on immunoSEQ multiplex PCR, and the TCRdb table lists in-frame clones only, not all of them. The table shows 850,000 to 900,000 clones, with about a sixth occurring only once. This receptor was identified in a woman aged 18 to 35 in good health. Sequencing was done on a sample of naive CD4+ T cells from blood. The chain employs TRBV7-9 and TRBJ2-5; 7 positions agree with TRBD1. Written as DNA, the CDR3 is TGTGCCAGCAGCTCGAGACAGGGTTGGGAGACCCAGTACTTC. It is translated as CASSSRQGWETQYF.